Sequencing of this T cell receptor beta chain was carried out in a study of blood T cells in healthy people across ages. A second roughly 6 to 12 cycle PCR used barcoded and J-beta primers. Each CDR3 protein gets one entry after TCRdb re-called the 5' RACE reads with MiXCR. Here the sample spans 700,000 to 850,000 distinct CDR3 sequences, around half being singletons. The CDR3 totals 18 residues. Germline V gene sequence: CDR1 DFQATT, CDR2 SNEGSKA (reference sequence). After removal of 5 bases from V and 1 base from J, the junction contained 14 bases not matched to a gene. The sequence was collected from a man aged 80 or over in good health. The rearrangement joins TRBV20-1 to TRBJ2-1; 10 nucleotides match TRBD2. Input material: blood. The CDR3 spells CSAHHRGIAGGSYNEQFF. The CDR3 nucleotides are TGCAGTGCTCACCACCGGGGAATAGCGGGAGGATCCTACAATGAGCAGTTCTTC.